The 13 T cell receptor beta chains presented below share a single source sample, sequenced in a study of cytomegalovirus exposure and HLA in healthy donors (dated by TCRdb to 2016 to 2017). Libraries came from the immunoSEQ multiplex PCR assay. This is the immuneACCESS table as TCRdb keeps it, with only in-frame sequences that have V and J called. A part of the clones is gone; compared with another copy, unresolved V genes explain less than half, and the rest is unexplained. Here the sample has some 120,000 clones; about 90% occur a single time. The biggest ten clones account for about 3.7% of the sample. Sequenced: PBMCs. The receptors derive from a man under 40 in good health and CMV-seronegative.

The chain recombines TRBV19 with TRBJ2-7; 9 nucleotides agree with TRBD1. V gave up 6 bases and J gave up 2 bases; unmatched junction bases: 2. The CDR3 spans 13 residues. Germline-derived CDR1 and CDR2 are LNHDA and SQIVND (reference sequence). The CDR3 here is CASSRTGAYEQYF. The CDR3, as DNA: TGTGCCAGTAGCAGGACAGGGGCCTACGAGCAGTACTTC.

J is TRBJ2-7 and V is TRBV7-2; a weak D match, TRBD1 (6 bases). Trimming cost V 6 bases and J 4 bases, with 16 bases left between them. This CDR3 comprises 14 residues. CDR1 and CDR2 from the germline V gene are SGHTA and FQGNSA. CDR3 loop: CASSYQQGMYEQYF. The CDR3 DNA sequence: TGTGCCAGCAGTTATCAACAGGGTATGTACGAGCAGTACTTC.

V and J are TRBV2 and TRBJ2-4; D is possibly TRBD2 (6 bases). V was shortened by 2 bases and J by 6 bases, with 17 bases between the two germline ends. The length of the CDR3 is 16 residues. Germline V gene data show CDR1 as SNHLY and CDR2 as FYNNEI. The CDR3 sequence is CASSERVGTVLNIQYF. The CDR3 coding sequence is TGTGCCAGCAGTGAACGGGTAGGGACTGTGTTAAACATTCAGTACTTC.

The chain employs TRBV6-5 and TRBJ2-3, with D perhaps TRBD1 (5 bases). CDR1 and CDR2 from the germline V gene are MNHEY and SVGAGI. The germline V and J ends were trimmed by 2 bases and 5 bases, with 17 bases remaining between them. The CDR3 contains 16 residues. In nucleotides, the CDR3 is TGTGCCAGCAGTTACGAGAAGGCGTGGGGCCTAGATACGCAGTATTTT. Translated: CASSYEKAWGLDTQYF.

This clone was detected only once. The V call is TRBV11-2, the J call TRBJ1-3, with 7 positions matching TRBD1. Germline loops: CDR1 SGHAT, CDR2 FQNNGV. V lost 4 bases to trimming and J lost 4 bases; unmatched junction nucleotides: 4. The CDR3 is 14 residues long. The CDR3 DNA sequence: TGTGCCAGCAGCTCTACAGGGGTGGGAAACACCATATATTTT. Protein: CASSSTGVGNTIYF.

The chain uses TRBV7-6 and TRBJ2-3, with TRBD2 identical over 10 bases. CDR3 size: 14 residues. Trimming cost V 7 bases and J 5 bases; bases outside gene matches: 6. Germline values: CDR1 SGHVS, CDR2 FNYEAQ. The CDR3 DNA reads TGTGCCAGCACCTGGACTAGCGGCGTAGATACGCAGTATTTT. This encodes CASTWTSGVDTQYF.

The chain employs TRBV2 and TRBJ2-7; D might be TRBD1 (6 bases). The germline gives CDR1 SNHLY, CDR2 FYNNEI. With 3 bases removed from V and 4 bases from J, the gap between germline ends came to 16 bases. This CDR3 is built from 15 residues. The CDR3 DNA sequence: TGTGCCAGCAGTGACCGAACAGGGACCGGTTACGAGCAGTACTTC. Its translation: CASSDRTGTGYEQYF.

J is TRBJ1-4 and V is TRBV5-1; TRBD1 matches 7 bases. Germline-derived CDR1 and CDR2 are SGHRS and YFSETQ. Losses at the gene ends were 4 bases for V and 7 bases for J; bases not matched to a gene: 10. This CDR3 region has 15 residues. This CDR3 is CASSPTGARGEKLFF. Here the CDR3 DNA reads TGCGCCAGCAGCCCTACAGGGGCAAGGGGTGAAAAACTGTTTTTT. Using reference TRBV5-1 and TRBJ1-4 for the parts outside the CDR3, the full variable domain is KAGVTQTPRYLIKTRGQQVTLSCSPISGHRSVSWYQQTPGQGLQFLFEYFSETQRNKGNFPGRFSGRQFSNSRSEMNVSTLELGDSALYLCASSPTGARGEKLFFGSGTQLSVL.

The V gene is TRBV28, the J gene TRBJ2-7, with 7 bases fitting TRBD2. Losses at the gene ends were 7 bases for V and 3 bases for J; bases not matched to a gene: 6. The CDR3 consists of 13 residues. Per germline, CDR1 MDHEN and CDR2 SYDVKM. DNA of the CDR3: TGTGCCAGCATTGGGGGGGAAGTCTACGAGCAGTACTTC. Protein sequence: CASIGGEVYEQYF.

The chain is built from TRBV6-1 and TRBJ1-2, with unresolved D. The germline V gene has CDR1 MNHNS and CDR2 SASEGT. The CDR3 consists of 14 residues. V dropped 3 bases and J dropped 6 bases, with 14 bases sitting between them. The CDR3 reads CASSDYRGSDGYTF. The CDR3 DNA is TGTGCCAGCAGTGATTACAGAGGGTCGGATGGCTACACCTTC.

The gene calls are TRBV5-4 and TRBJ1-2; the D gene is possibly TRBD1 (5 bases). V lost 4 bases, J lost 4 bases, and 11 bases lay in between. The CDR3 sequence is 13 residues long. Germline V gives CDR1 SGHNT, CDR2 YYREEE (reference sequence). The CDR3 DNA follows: TGTGCCAGCAGCGGGGCAGGCCTCTATGGCTACACCTTC. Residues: CASSGAGLYGYTF.

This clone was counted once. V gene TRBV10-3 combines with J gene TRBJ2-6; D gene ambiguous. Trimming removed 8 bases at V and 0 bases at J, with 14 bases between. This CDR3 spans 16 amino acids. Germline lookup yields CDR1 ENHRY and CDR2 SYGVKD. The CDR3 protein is CAIPAPTISGANVLTF. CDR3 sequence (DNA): TGTGCCATCCCCGCCCCTACGATCTCTGGGGCCAACGTCCTGACTTTC.

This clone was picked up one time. CDR3 DNA sequence: TGTGCCAGCAGCCCTGGGCGGGGGGGACATGAGCAGTTCTTC. It translates to CASSPGRGGHEQFF. The V gene is TRBV7-3, the J gene TRBJ2-1, with 9 bases identical to TRBD2. The junction had 7 bases not matched to a gene; V was cut back by 5 bases and J by 8 bases. CDR1 is SGHTA, CDR2 FQGTGA, per germline. The CDR3 extends over 14 amino acids. Variable domain in full (rest from reference TRBV7-3 and TRBJ2-1): GAGVSQTPSNKVTEKGKYVELRCDPISGHTALYWYRQSLGQGPEFLIYFQGTGAADDSGLPNDRFFAVRPEGSVSTLKIQRTERGDSAVYLCASSPGRGGHEQFFGPGTRLTVL.